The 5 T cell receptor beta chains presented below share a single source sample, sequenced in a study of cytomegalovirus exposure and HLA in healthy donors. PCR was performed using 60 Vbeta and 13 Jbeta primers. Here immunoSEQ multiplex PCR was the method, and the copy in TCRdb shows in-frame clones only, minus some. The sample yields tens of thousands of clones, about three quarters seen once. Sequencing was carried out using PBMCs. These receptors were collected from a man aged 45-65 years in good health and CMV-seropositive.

The DNA of the CDR3 is TGTGCCAGCAGCGTCAACAGGGTCTTGAACACCGGGGAGCTGTTTTTT. Translation gives CASSVNRVLNTGELFF. V and J are TRBV9 and TRBJ2-2; tentative D call: TRBD1 (6 bases). The CDR3 length is 16 residues. CDR1 is SGDLS, CDR2 YYNGEE, per germline. The ends were cut back, 2 bases at V and 1 base at J, with 12 bases in the middle.

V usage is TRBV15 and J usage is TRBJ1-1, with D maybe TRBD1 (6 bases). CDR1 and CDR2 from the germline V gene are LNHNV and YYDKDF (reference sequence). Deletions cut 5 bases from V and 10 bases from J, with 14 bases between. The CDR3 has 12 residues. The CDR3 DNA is TGTGCCACCAGCCCCATACAGGGTTTAGCTTTCTTT. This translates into CATSPIQGLAFF.

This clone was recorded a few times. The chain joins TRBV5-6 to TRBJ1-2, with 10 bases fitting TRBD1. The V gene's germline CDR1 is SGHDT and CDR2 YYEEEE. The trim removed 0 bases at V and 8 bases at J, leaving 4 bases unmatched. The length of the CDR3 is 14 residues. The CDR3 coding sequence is TGTGCCAGCAGCTTGGGGGACAGGGGATTCGGCTACACCTTC. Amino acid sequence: CASSLGDRGFGYTF.

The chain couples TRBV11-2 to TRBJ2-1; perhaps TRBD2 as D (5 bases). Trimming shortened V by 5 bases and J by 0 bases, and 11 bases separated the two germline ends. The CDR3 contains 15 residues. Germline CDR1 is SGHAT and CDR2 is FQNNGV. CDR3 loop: CASSEIRGSYNEQFF. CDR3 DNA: TGTGCCAGCAGCGAGATCCGGGGCTCCTACAATGAGCAGTTCTTC. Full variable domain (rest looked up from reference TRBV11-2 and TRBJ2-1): EAGVAQSPRYKIIEKRQSVAFWCNPISGHATLYWYQQILGQGPKLLIQFQNNGVVDDSQLPKDRFSAERLKGVDSTLKIQPAKLEDSAVYLCASSEIRGSYNEQFFGPGTRLTVL.

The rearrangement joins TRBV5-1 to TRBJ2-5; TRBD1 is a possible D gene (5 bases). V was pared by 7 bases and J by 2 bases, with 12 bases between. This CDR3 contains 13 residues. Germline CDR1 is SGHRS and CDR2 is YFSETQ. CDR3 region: CASRRTFQETQYF. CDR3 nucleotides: TGCGCCAGCCGCCGGACATTTCAAGAGACCCAGTACTTC.